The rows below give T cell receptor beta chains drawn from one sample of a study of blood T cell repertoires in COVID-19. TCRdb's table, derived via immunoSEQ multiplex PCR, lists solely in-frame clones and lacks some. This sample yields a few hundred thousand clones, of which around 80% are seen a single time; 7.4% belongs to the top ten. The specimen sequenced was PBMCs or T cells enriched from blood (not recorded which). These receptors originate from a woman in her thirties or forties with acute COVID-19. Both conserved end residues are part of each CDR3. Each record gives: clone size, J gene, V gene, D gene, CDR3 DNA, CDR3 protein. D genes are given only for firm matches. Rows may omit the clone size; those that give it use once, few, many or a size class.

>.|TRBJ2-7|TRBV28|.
TGTGCCAGCAGGCCTAGACAGCGAAGCTCCTACGAGCAGTACTTC
CASRPRQRSSYEQYF
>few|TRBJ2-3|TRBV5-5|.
TGTGCCAGCAGCTTAGGGGTATCAGATACGCAGTATTTT
CASSLGVSDTQYF
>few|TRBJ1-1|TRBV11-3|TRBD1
TGTGCCAGCAGCTTAACCCGGGACAGTAGGAGGGCTTTCTTT
CASSLTRDSRRAFF
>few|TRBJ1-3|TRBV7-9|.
TGTGCCAGCAGCCCCAAGGGGGTCATTGGAAACACCATATATTTT
CASSPKGVIGNTIYF
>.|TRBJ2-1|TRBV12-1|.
TGTGCCAGCACAGTAGCGGGGGGGCTAAATGAGCAGTTCTTC
CASTVAGGLNEQFF
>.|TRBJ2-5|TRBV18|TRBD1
TGTGCCAGCTCACCCAGTCGGGACAGGGGAAAAGAGACCCAGTACTTC
CASSPSRDRGKETQYF
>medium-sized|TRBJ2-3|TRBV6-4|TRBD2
TGTGCCAGCAGTGGGACTAGCGGGGGCACAGATACGCAGTATTTT
CASSGTSGGTDTQYF
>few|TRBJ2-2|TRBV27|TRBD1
TGTGCCAGCAGAAATCCAGGGGGTTTGAACACCGGGGAGCTGTTTTTT
CASRNPGGLNTGELFF
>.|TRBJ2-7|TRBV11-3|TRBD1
TGTGCCAGCAGCTTGAGGGACAGGGAAACAGAGCAGTACTTC
CASSLRDRETEQYF
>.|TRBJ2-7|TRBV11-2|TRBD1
TGTGCCAGCAGCGCGGGACAGGCGGGGAACGAGCAGTACTTC
CASSAGQAGNEQYF
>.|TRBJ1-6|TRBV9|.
TGTGCCAGCAGCGTACAGGGAGGGAATTCACCCCTCCACTTT
CASSVQGGNSPLHF
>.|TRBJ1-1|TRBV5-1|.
TGCGCCAGCAGCTTGGGGGGGACAATGAACACTGAAGCTTTCTTT
CASSLGGTMNTEAFF
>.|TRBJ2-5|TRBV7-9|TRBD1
TGTGCCAGCAGCTTGGGACAGGGGCCGGAAGAGACCCAGTACTTC
CASSLGQGPEETQYF
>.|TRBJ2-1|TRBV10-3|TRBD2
TGTGCCAGTCTGGGACTAGCGCCGCTCCACAATGAGCAGTTCTTC
CASLGLAPLHNEQFF
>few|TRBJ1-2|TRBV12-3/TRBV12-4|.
TGTGCCAGCAGTTTTAAGAGAAACTATGGCTACACCTTC
CASSFKRNYGYTF
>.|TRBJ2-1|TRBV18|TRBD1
TGTGCCAGCTCACCCCGGGACAGGGGTAATGAGCAGTTCTTC
CASSPRDRGNEQFF
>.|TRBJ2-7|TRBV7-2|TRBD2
TGTGCCAGCAGCCCCTCGACTAGCGGGGCCTCTCTGGGCGAGCAGTACTTC
CASSPSTSGASLGEQYF
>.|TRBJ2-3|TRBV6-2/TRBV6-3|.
TGTGCCAGCAGTTACTTGAGCGGAAGCACAGATACGCAGTATTTT
CASSYLSGSTDTQYF
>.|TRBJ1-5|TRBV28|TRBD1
TGTGCCAGCAGTCTCGGACAGGGCACGCTAAGCAATCAGCCCCAGCATTTT
CASSLGQGTLSNQPQHF
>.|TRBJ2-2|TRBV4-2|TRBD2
TGTGCCAGCAGCCAGGATCTAGCGGGGGGGAACACCGGGGAGCTGTTTTTT
CASSQDLAGGNTGELFF
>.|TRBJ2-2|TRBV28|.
TGTGCCAGCATCCTTGGGGGAGGGAACACCGGGGAGCTGTTTTTT
CASILGGGNTGELFF
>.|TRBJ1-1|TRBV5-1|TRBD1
TGCGCCAGCAGCCCAGGGGGGCGGACTGAAGCTTTCTTT
CASSPGGRTEAFF
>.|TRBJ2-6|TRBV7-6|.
TGTGCCAGCACCACTACCCCCCTACTCGGTGGGGCCAACGTCCTGACTTTC
CASTTTPLLGGANVLTF
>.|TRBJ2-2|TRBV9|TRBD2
TGTGCCAGCAGCGATAGCGGGGGGGCTACCGGGGAGCTGTTTTTT
CASSDSGGATGELFF
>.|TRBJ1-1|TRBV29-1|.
TGCAGCGCTACTCGAAACACTGAAGCTTTCTTT
CSATRNTEAFF
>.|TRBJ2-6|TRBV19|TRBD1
TGTGCCAGTAGGAACCGGGACAGGGAGTATCCTGGGGCCAACGTCCTGACTTTC
CASRNRDREYPGANVLTF
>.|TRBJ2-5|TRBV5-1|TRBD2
TGCGCCAGCAGCGATCAGCGGGGGGATGGAGAGACCCAGTACTTC
CASSDQRGDGETQYF
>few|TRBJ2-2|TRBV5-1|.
TGCGCCAGCAGCCCAGGAAGTACAGGGTCCGCTGGGGAGCTGTTTTTT
CASSPGSTGSAGELFF
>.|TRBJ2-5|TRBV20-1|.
TGCAGTGCTAGTGTGGGGCTGGAGACCCAGTACTTC
CSASVGLETQYF
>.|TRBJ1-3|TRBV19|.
TGTGCCAGTACGGCAGGATCCTACTCTGGAAACACCATATATTTT
CASTAGSYSGNTIYF
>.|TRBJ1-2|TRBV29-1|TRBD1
TGCAGCGGCGGGGACAGGGGGTTTTCTGGCTACACCTTC
CSGGDRGFSGYTF
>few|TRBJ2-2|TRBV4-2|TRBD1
TGTGCCAGCAGCCAGGTCGGGACAGGGGTATTCGCCGGGGAGCTGTTTTTT
CASSQVGTGVFAGELFF
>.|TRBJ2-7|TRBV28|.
TGTGCCAGCAGTTCCTCAGGGAGACTAGCCTACGAGCAGTACTTC
CASSSSGRLAYEQYF
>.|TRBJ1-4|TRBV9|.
TGTGCCAGCAGCCCCGTAGGCGGTGAAAAACTGTTTTTT
CASSPVGGEKLFF
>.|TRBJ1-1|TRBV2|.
TGTGCCAGCAGTGAAGCGCGGACAACTGAAGCTTTCTTT
CASSEARTTEAFF
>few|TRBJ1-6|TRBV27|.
TGTGCCAGCAGTCCGTCAGGACAAGGAAGGAATTCACCCCTCCACTTT
CASSPSGQGRNSPLHF
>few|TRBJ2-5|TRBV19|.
TGTGCCAGTAGTTCACAGGGTGAGGAGACCCAGTACTTC
CASSSQGEETQYF
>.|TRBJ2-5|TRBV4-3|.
TGCGCCAGCAGCCAAGACGGACTACGAGGAGAGACCCAGTACTTC
CASSQDGLRGETQYF
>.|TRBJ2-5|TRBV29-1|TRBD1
TGCAGCGGCCAACCAGGGGGATCCCGAGAGACCCAGTACTTC
CSGQPGGSRETQYF
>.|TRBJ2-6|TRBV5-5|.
TGTGCCAGCAGCCCCTGGGGAGGCGGCTCTGGGGCCAACGTCCTGACTTTC
CASSPWGGGSGANVLTF
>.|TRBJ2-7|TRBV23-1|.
TGCGCCAGCAGGAAAGGGGTAGGACCCTACGAGCAGTACTTC
CASRKGVGPYEQYF
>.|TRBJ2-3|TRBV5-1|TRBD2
TGCGCCAGCAGCCCCGAAGCTCTAGCGGGAGTAAGTGGGACAGATACGCAGTATTTT
CASSPEALAGVSGTDTQYF
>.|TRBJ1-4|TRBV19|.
TGTGCCAGTAGTAAATTGAGTGCAACTAATGAAAAACTGTTTTTT
CASSKLSATNEKLFF
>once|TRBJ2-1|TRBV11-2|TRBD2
TGTGCCAGCAGCTTAGGACAAGCGGGGAGGGAGTTCTTC
CASSLGQAGREFF
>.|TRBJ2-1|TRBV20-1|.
TGCAGTGCTAGTATAGCGGGACAGATTAACAATGAGCAGTTCTTC
CSASIAGQINNEQFF
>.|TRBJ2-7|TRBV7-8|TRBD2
TGTGCCAGCAGCCAGGGCTCTAGCGGGGGGAGTGAGCAGTACTTC
CASSQGSSGGSEQYF
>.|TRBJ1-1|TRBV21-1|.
TGTGCCAGCAGCAAGGGCTTCTCGGTGATGAACACTGAAGCTTTCTTT
CASSKGFSVMNTEAFF
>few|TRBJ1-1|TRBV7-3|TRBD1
TGTGCCAGCAGCTTAGGCAGGGGGCCATCTGAAGCTTTCTTT
CASSLGRGPSEAFF
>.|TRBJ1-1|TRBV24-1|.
TGTGCCACCAGTGACGGCGGGAACACTGAAGCTTTCTTT
CATSDGGNTEAFF
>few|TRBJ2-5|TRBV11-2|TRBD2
TGTGCCAGCAGCTCCCTCGCGGGAGGGATTTCAAGGACCCAGTACTTC
CASSSLAGGISRTQYF
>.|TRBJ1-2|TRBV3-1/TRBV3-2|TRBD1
TGTGCCAGCAGCCCCTACACTCGGACAGGGGGAAACTATGGCTACACCTTC
CASSPYTRTGGNYGYTF
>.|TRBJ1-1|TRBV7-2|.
TGTGCCAGCAGCTTAAGTGAGAGCACTGAAGCTTTCTTT
CASSLSESTEAFF
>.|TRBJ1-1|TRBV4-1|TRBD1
TGCGCCAGCAGCCAAACGACAGGGGAAACTGAAGCTTTCTTT
CASSQTTGETEAFF